The 26 T cell receptor beta chains below were found in one sample sequenced in a study of T cells in Graves' hyperthyroidism and ophthalmopathy. Amplification of TCR beta CDR3 regions used RNA as the template. An initial round of RT-PCR targeting the TCR CDR3 relied on the HTBI primer set. TCRdb called the multiplex PCR reads again in MiXCR, with one record for every CDR3 protein. This table holds around 700,000 distinct CDR3 sequences, roughly a sixth found once. Material for sequencing was blood. The receptors were gathered from a woman aged 45-65 years with Graves' hyperthyroidism that later progressed to Graves' ophthalmopathy.

This clonotype was observed at least ten times. The rearrangement joins TRBV2 to TRBJ1-1, with 7 bases identical to TRBD1. The CDR3 is made up of 15 amino acids. V gave up 5 bases and J gave up 1 base; unmatched junction bases: 7. Germline CDR1 is SNHLY and CDR2 is FYNNEI. CDR3 coding DNA: TGTGCCAGCAGTAGGGAGGGGGCTAAGAACACTGAAGCTTTCTTT. Amino acids: CASSREGAKNTEAFF.

This clonotype was seen many times. V and J are TRBV20-1 and TRBJ2-5; 8 nucleotides align to TRBD1. There are 12 residues in the CDR3. Germline CDR1 DFQATT, CDR2 SNEGSKA (reference sequence). Losses at the gene ends were 5 bases for V and 6 bases for J; bases not matched to a gene: 5. The CDR3 DNA is TGCAGTGCTCTCGGACAGGGCAAGACCCAGTACTTC. This translates into CSALGQGKTQYF.

Details on this clonotype: A read error may be the cause here, since a much bigger clone is one base away. This chain uses TRBV2 with TRBJ2-7, with 9 positions matching TRBD1. V dropped 6 bases and J dropped 0; count of bases not matched to a gene: 9. CDR1 is SNHLY, CDR2 FYNNEI, per germline. The CDR3 is 16 amino acids. In nucleotides, the CDR3 is TGTGCCAGCAGGGTGTTACCGGGACAGGGCTCCTACGAGCAGTACTTC. Translated: CASRVLPGQGSYEQYF. Using reference TRBV2 and TRBJ2-7 for the parts outside the CDR3, the full variable domain is EPEVTQTPSHQVTQMGQEVILRCVPISNHLYFYWYRQILGQKVEFLVSFYNNEISEKSEIFDDQFSVERPDGSNFTLKIRSTKLEDSAMYFCASRVLPGQGSYEQYFGPGTRLTVT.

This clonotype was detected a few times. The chain joins TRBV11-2 to TRBJ2-6, with TRBD2 as a possible D gene (5 bases). There are 17 residues in the CDR3. V was clipped by 1 base and J by 1 base, with 11 bases between them. The V gene's germline CDR1 is SGHAT and CDR2 FQNNGV. CDR3 bases: TGTGCCAGCAGCTTAGGACGGGGATGGTCTGGGGCCAACGTCCTGACTTTC. Protein sequence: CASSLGRGWSGANVLTF.

V is TRBV6-1 and J is TRBJ1-6; no reliable D call. Germline lookup yields CDR1 MNHNS and CDR2 SASEGT. The CDR3 is made up of 13 amino acids. V gave up 6 bases and J gave up 14 bases, with 17 bases separating them. The CDR3 DNA follows: TGTGCCAGCAGCCGAGACCCGATCGGGGCCCTCCACTTT. Translated, it gives CASSRDPIGALHF.

This clonotype has a count of ten or more. The chain uses TRBV10-3 and TRBJ2-1; a possible D gene is TRBD1 (6 bases). The ends were cut back, 6 bases at V and 8 bases at J, with 20 bases in the middle. Germline V gene data show CDR1 as ENHRY and CDR2 as SYGVKD. The CDR3 runs 15 residues. The CDR3 DNA follows: TGTGCCATCAGGCAGACAGGACGGCGCGGCGATGAGCAGTTCTTC. It codes for CAIRQTGRRGDEQFF.

Ten or more counts support this clonotype. J is TRBJ2-7 and V is TRBV28; the D is unclear. The CDR3 spans 11 residues. CDR1 and CDR2 from the germline V gene are MDHEN and SYDVKM. V lost 3 bases to trimming and J lost 7 bases, with 7 bases between them. The DNA of the CDR3 is TGTGCCAGCAGTTTCCGCCAAGAGCAGTACTTC. This encodes CASSFRQEQYF.

This clonotype was detected ten times or more. The rearrangement joins TRBV2 to TRBJ2-3; D not certain. The CDR3 runs 13 residues. V lost 7 bases and J lost 6, with 14 bases in between. Germline V gene data show CDR1 as SNHLY and CDR2 as FYNNEI. CDR3 nucleotide sequence: TGTGCCAGCATCAGCCGGATTGGTGATACGCAGTATTTT. Its protein product is CASISRIGDTQYF.

This clonotype has just a few counts. The chain joins TRBV4-2 to TRBJ2-2; TRBD1 matches 12 bases. The CDR3 has 16 residues. Germline CDR1 LGHNA, CDR2 YNFKEQ. With V trimmed by 7 bases and J by 8 bases, 11 bases remained unmatched. CDR3 sequence: CASNDGTGGASGELFF. CDR3 bases: TGTGCCAGCAACGACGGGACAGGGGGCGCGTCTGGGGAGCTGTTTTTT.

This chain links TRBV6-2 or TRBV6-3 with TRBJ1-2, with 11 bases aligning to TRBD1. Unmatched junction bases numbered 2, after V lost 2 bases and J lost 6 bases. This CDR3 has 14 amino acids. The germline CDR1 and CDR2 sequences are MNHEY and SVGEGT. This CDR3 reads CASSYGQGAHGYTF. The CDR3 DNA follows: TGTGCCAGCAGTTACGGACAGGGGGCTCATGGCTACACCTTC.

The chain links TRBV5-5 to TRBJ2-7; 8 bases align to TRBD2. Unmatched junction bases numbered 8, after V lost 3 bases and J lost 0 bases. Germline CDR1 and CDR2: SGHKS and YYEKEE (reference sequence). CDR3 length: 16 amino acids. The CDR3 is CASSSRAGDFSYEQYF. CDR3 DNA: TGTGCCAGCAGCTCCAGAGCGGGGGATTTCTCCTACGAGCAGTACTTC.

The chain joins TRBV20-1 to TRBJ2-2; 7 bases match TRBD1. CDR1 is DFQATT and CDR2 is SNEGSKA in the germline V gene (reference sequence). CDR3 length: 15 amino acids. Unmatched junction bases numbered 9, after V lost 0 bases and J lost 8 bases. The CDR3 here is CSARDGDTGAGELFF. CDR3 nucleotides: TGCAGTGCTAGAGATGGGGACACAGGGGCGGGGGAGCTGTTTTTT.

The V call is TRBV3-1, the J call TRBJ2-4; 9 bases match TRBD2. The CDR3 sequence is 16 residues long. Germline trimming cut 3 bases from V and 6 bases from J; bases unmatched to any gene: 9. Germline values: CDR1 LGHDT, CDR2 YNNKEL (reference sequence). DNA of the CDR3: TGTGCCAGCAGCCAGGGACTAGCTCCGAGCGTAAACATTCAGTACTTC. Translation: CASSQGLAPSVNIQYF.

This sequence joins TRBV27 and TRBJ1-2, with D hard to call. CDR1 and CDR2 (germline): MNHEY, SMNVEV (reference sequence). V was shortened by 1 base and J by 4 bases, with 16 bases between the two germline ends. The CDR3 length is 16 residues. The CDR3 nucleotides are TGTGCCAGCAGTTTATACCCCGTTGCAAGTACCTATGGCTACACCTTC. Amino acid sequence: CASSLYPVASTYGYTF.

The gene calls are TRBV27 and TRBJ1-4; 7 nucleotides align to TRBD1. The germline V gene encodes CDR1 MNHEY and CDR2 SMNVEV (reference sequence). With 6 bases clipped from V and 2 bases from J, the junction kept 12 bases outside the gene matches. The CDR3 is made up of 17 amino acids. As DNA, the CDR3 is TGTGCCAGCAGCTCTAAATCTCCGGGACAGACTAATGAAAAACTGTTTTTT. This translates into CASSSKSPGQTNEKLFF.

At least ten counts were recorded for this clonotype. V is TRBV12-3 or TRBV12-4 and J is TRBJ2-7; 9 bases agree with TRBD1. V shed 3 bases and J 3 bases; nucleotides not matched to a gene: 6. There are 15 residues in the CDR3. The CDR3, as DNA: TGTGCCAGCAGTTTTGAGGGACAGGGATTCTACGAGCAGTACTTC. Its translation: CASSFEGQGFYEQYF.

This clonotype showed up just a few times. The J gene is TRBJ1-1, the V gene TRBV29-1; perhaps TRBD1 as D (5 bases). Germline CDR1 and CDR2: SQVTM and ANQGSEA. This CDR3 has 11 amino acids. The CDR3: CTGRGSTEAFF. The CDR3 DNA follows: TGCACAGGGAGAGGGAGCACTGAAGCTTTCTTT.

Of note for this clonotype: Mismatch with germline at one junction end may stem from a read error. The genes are TRBV7-7 and TRBJ2-7; TRBD1 aligns across 9 bases. This CDR3 has 16 amino acids. The germline V gene encodes CDR1 SSHAT and CDR2 FNYEAQ (reference sequence). CDR3 in amino acids: CASSLMTGTGPHEQYF. CDR3 in DNA: TGTGCTAGCAGCTTAATGACCGGGACAGGGCCCCACGAGCAGTACTTC.

At least ten counts were recorded for this clonotype. The chain links TRBV20-1 to TRBJ2-7, with D perhaps TRBD2 (6 bases). Germline V gene sequence: CDR1 DFQATT, CDR2 SNEGSKA (reference sequence). Trimming removed 4 bases at V and 3 bases at J, with 16 bases between. The CDR3 runs to 14 residues. CDR3 sequence: CSATLAESDYEQYF. In nucleotides, the CDR3 is TGCAGTGCTACGTTAGCGGAATCGGACTACGAGCAGTACTTC.

The chain carries TRBV24-1 and TRBJ2-1; 10 nucleotides agree with TRBD2. CDR3 size: 16 residues. Germline V CDR1 and CDR2: KGHDR, SFDVKD. The V segment lost 3 bases and the J segment 8 bases; nucleotides outside the gene matches: 9. The CDR3 nucleotides are TGTGCCACCAGTGATCCGAGGAGCGGGGGGGTCTATGAGCAGTTCTTC. The encoded protein is CATSDPRSGGVYEQFF.

The rearrangement joins TRBV19 to TRBJ2-3; unclear D gene. V was cut by 4 bases and J by 2 bases, with 10 bases left in between. Germline V lookup: CDR1 LNHDA, CDR2 SQIVND (reference sequence). CDR3 length: 14 amino acids. CDR3 nucleotide sequence: TGTGCCAGTAGTAACCGGGTCCTCACAGATACGCAGTATTTT. It codes for CASSNRVLTDTQYF.

This clonotype was picked up a small number of times. The chain couples TRBV5-8 to TRBJ1-1; D remains ambiguous. CDR1 is SGHTS, CDR2 YDEGEE, per germline. This CDR3 has 16 residues. The V end was cut by 4 bases, the J end by 4 bases, with 20 bases between. CDR3 nucleotides: TGTGCCAGCAGCCGTCGGTTCGCCCGGGCTGGCACTGAAGCTTTCTTT. It specifies CASSRRFARAGTEAFF.

The chain joins TRBV29-1 to TRBJ2-5; TRBD2 matches 10 bases. Germline CDR1 and CDR2: SQVTM and ANQGSEA. The V gene end was trimmed by 5 bases and the J gene end by 3 bases; junction bases not matched to a gene: 3. There are 13 residues in the CDR3. CDR3 sequence: CSVPGLAKETQYF. In DNA form, the CDR3 reads TGCAGCGTTCCGGGACTAGCGAAAGAGACCCAGTACTTC.

There are many counts of this clonotype. The chain recombines TRBV7-3 with TRBJ2-1, with D possibly being TRBD2 (5 bases). Germline CDR1 is SGHTA and CDR2 is FQGTGA. V dropped 5 bases and J dropped 1 base, with 15 bases sitting between them. The CDR3 length is 16 residues. The CDR3 coding sequence is TGTGCCAGCAGCACCACCCCCAGCGGTTCCTACAATGAGCAGTTCTTC. Amino acids: CASSTTPSGSYNEQFF.

This clonotype was seen ten or more times. The chain recombines TRBV11-1 with TRBJ1-1, with D tentatively TRBD1 (5 bases). The CDR3 has 17 residues. CDR1 and CDR2 (germline): SGHAT, FQDESV (reference sequence). Trimming took 1 base from V and 5 from J, leaving 20 bases between them. The chain's CDR3 is CASSLGLQGPKGTEAFF. DNA for the CDR3: TGTGCCAGCAGCTTAGGGTTGCAGGGCCCAAAGGGGACTGAAGCTTTCTTT.

This clonotype was detected many times. The J gene is TRBJ2-1, the V gene TRBV3-1, with D uncertain. This CDR3 is built from 14 residues. Germline lookup yields CDR1 LGHDT and CDR2 YNNKEL (reference sequence). V gave up 4 bases and J gave up 3 bases, with 10 bases separating them. This CDR3 reads CASSLVTHYNEQFF. In DNA form, the CDR3 reads TGTGCCAGCAGCCTTGTTACTCACTACAATGAGCAGTTCTTC.